This T cell receptor beta chain was identified during a study of control samples from healthy donors and cancer patients. Clones were read by immunoSEQ multiplex PCR, and TCRdb kept only the in-frame ones, dropping some. This sample carries over 70,000 clones, roughly 89% of them seen once, and the ten largest clones take about 7.6%. Germline assignment: CDR1 ENHRY and CDR2 SYGVKD. The CDR3 totals 16 residues. V lost 2 bases and J 8 bases, leaving 19 bases between the germline ends. The chain is built from TRBV10-3 and TRBJ2-1; possible D gene TRBD1, 8 bases. The material sequenced was blood. The receptor was derived from a woman in her fifties or sixties in good health. For the CDR3, the DNA is TGTGCCATCAGTGAGATCGGGTACAGGGGGAGGGATGAGCAGTTCTTC. It encodes CAISEIGYRGRDEQFF.